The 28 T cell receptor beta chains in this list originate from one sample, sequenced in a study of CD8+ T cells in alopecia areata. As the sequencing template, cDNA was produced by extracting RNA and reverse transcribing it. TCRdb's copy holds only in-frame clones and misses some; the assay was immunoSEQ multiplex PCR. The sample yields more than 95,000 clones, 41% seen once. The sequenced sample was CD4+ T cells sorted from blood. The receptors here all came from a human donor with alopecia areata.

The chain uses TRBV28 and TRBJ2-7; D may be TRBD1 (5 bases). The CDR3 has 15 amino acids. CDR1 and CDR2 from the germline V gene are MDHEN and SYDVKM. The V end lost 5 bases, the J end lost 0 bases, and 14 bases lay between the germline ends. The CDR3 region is CASSGDGRASYEQYF. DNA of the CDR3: TGTGCCAGCAGTGGCGACGGCAGGGCCTCCTACGAGCAGTACTTC.

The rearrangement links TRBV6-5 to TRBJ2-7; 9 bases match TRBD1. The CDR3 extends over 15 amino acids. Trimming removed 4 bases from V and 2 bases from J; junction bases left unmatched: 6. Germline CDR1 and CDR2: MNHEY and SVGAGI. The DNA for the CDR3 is TGTGCCAGCAGTTCGGCCGGGACAGGGACCTACGAGCAGTACTTC. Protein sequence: CASSSAGTGTYEQYF.

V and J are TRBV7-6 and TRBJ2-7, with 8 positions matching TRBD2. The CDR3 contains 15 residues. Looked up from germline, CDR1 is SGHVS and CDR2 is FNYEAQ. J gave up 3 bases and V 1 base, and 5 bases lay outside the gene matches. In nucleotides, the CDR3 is TGTGCCAGCAGCTTAGGTCGGAGCGGGAGCTACGAGCAGTACTTC. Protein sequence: CASSLGRSGSYEQYF.

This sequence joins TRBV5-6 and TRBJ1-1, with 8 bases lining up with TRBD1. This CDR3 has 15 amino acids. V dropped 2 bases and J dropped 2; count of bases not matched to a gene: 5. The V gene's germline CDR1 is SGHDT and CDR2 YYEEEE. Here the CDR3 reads CASSFWDRPNTEAFF. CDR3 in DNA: TGTGCCAGCAGCTTCTGGGACAGGCCTAACACTGAAGCTTTCTTT.

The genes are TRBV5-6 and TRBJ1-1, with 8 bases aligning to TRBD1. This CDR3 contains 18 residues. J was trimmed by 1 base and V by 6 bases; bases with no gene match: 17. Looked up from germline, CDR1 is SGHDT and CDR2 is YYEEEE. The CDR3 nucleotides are TGTGCCAGCAAACGACGATACCGGGACAGGCCGACGAACACTGAAGCTTTCTTT. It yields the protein CASKRRYRDRPTNTEAFF.

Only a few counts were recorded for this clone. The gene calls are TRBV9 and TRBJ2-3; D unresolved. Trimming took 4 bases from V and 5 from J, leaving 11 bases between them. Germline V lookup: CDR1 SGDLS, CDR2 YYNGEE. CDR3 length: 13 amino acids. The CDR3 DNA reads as TGTGCCAGCAGCCCCACACCTGGAGATACGCAGTATTTT. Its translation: CASSPTPGDTQYF.

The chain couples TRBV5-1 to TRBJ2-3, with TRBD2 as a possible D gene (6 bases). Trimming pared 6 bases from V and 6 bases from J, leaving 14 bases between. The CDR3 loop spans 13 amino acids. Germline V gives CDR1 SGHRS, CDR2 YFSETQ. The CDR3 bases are TGCGCCAGCACCAGTTCGGAGGGGGATACGCAGTATTTT. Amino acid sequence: CASTSSEGDTQYF. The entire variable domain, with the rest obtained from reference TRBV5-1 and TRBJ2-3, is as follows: KAGVTQTPRYLIKTRGQQVTLSCSPISGHRSVSWYQQTPGQGLQFLFEYFSETQRNKGNFPGRFSGRQFSNSRSEMNVSTLELGDSALYLCASTSSEGDTQYFGPGTRLTVL.

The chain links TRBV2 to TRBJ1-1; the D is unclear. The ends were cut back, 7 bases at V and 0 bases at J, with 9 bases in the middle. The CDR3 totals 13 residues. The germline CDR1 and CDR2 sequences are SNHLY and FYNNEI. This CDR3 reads CASISRLNTEAFF. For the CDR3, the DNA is TGTGCCAGCATAAGTCGGCTGAACACTGAAGCTTTCTTT.

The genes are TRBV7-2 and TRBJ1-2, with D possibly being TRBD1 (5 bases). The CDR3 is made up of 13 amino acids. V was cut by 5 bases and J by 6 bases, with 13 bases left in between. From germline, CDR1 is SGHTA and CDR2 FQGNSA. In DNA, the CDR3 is TGTGCCAGCAGCCCCAGGAGGGGAGATGGCTACACCTTC. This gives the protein CASSPRRGDGYTF.

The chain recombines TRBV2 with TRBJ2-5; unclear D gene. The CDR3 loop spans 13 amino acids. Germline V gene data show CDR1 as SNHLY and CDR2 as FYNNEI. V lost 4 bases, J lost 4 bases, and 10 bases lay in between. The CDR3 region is CASSASGLETQYF. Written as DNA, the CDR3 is TGTGCCAGCAGTGCATCGGGTTTAGAGACCCAGTACTTC.

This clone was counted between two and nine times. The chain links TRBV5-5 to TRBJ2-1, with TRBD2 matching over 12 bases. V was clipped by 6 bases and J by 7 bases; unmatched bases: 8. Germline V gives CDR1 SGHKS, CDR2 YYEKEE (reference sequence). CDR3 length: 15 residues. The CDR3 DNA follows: TGTGCCAGCACCATTCTAGCGGGGGGGCCGAATGAGCAGTTCTTC. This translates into CASTILAGGPNEQFF.

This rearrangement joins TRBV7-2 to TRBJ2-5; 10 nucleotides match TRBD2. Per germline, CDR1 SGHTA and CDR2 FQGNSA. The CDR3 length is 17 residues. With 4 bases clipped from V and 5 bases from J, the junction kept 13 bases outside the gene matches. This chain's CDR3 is CASSYSGSGRVLETQYF. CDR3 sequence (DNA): TGTGCCAGCAGCTATAGCGGGAGCGGGAGGGTTCTTGAGACCCAGTACTTC.

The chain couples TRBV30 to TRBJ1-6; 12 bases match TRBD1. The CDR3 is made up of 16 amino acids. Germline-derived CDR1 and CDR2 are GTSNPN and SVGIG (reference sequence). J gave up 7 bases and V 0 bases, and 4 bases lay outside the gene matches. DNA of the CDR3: TGTGCCTGGAGTGTATCCGGGACAGGGGGCAATTCACCCCTCCACTTT. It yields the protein CAWSVSGTGGNSPLHF.

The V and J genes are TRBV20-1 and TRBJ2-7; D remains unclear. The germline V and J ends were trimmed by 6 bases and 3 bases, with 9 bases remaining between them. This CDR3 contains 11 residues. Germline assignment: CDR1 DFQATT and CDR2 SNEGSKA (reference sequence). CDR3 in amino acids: CSAPKGYEQYF. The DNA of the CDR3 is TGCAGTGCGCCTAAGGGCTACGAGCAGTACTTC.

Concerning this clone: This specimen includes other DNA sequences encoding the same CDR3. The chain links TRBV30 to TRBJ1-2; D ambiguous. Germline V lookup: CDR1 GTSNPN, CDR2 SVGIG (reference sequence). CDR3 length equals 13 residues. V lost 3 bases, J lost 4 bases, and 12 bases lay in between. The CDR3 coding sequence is TGTGCCTGGAGCGTATCGGCAGTCTATGGCTACACCTTC. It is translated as CAWSVSAVYGYTF.

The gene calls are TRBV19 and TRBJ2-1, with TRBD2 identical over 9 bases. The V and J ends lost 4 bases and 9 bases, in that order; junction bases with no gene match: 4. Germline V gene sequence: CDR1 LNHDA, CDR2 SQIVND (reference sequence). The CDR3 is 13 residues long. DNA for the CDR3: TGTGCCAGTAGTAGTGTAGCGGGAGCTGAGCAGTTCTTC. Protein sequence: CASSSVAGAEQFF.

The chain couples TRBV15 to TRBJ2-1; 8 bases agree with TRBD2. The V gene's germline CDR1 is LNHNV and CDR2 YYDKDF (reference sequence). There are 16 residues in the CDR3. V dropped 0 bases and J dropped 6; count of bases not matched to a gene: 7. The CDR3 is CATSREGSGATNEQFF. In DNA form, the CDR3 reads TGTGCCACCAGCAGAGAGGGTAGCGGGGCTACCAATGAGCAGTTCTTC.

CDR3 sequence: CASSLVRSSYEQYF. The CDR3 DNA sequence: TGCGCCAGCAGCTTGGTCAGGAGCTCCTACGAGCAGTACTTC. The rearrangement links TRBV5-1 to TRBJ2-7, with D uncertain. Germline V gene sequence: CDR1 SGHRS, CDR2 YFSETQ. The CDR3 spans 14 residues. Trimming cost V 0 bases and J 0 bases, with 7 bases left between them. Drawing the rest from reference TRBV5-1 and TRBJ2-7, the complete variable domain is KAGVTQTPRYLIKTRGQQVTLSCSPISGHRSVSWYQQTPGQGLQFLFEYFSETQRNKGNFPGRFSGRQFSNSRSEMNVSTLELGDSALYLCASSLVRSSYEQYFGPGTRLTVT.

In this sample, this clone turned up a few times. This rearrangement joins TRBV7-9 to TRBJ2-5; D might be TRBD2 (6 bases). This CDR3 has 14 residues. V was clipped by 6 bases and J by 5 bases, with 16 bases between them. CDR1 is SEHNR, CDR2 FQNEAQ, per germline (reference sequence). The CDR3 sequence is CASRLHSGRETQYF. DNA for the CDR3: TGTGCCAGCAGACTTCACAGCGGGCGGGAGACCCAGTACTTC.

This CDR3 reads CASSLVTASTDTQYF. The CDR3 DNA reads as TGCGCCAGCAGCTTGGTCACAGCCAGCACAGATACGCAGTATTTT. The gene calls are TRBV5-1 and TRBJ2-3; D gene unclear. Between the trimmed V and J ends, which lost 0 bases and 0 bases, there was a span of 8 bases. The CDR3 covers 15 residues. Germline V CDR1 and CDR2: SGHRS, YFSETQ.

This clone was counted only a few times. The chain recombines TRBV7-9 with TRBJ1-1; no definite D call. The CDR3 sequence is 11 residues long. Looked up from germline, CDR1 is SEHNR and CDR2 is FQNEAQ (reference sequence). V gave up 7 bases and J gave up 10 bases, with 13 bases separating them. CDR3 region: CASTSIGGAFF. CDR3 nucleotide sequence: TGTGCCAGCACCTCCATAGGTGGAGCTTTCTTT. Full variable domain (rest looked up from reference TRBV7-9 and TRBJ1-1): DTGVSQNPRHKITKRGQNVTFRCDPISEHNRLYWYRQTLGQGPEFLTYFQNEAQLEKSRLLSDRFSAERPKGSFSTLEIQRTEQGDSAMYLCASTSIGGAFFGQGTRLTVV.

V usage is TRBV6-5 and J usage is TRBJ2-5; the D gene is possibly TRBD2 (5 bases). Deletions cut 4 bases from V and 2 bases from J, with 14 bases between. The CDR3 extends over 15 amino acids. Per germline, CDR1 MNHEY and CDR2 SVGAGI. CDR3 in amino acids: CASSSLSTGQETQYF. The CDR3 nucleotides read TGTGCCAGCAGTTCCCTTTCAACGGGGCAAGAGACCCAGTACTTC.

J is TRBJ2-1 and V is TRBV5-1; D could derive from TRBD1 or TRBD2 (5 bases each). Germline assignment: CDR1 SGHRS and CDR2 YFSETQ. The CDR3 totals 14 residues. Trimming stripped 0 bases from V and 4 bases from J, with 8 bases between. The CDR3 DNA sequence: TGCGCCAGCAGCTTGGACGGGGCGTACAATGAGCAGTTCTTC. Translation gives CASSLDGAYNEQFF.

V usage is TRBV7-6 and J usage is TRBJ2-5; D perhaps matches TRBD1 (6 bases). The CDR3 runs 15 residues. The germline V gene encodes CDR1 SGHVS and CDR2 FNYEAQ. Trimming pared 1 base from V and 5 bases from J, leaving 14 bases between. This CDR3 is CASSLGWAGVETQYF. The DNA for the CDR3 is TGTGCCAGCAGCTTAGGGTGGGCAGGGGTCGAGACCCAGTACTTC.

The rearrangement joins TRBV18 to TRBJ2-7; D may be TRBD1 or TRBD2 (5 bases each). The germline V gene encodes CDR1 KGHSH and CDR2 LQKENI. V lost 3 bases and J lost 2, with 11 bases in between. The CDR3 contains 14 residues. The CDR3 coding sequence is TGTGCCAGCTCACCCTCGGGGACGCCCTACGAGCAGTACTTC. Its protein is CASSPSGTPYEQYF.

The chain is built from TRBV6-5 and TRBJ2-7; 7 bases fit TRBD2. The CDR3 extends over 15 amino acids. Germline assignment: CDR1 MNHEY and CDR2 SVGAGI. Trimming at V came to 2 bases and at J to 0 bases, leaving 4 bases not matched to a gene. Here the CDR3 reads CASSYASGSSYEQYF. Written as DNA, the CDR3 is TGTGCCAGCAGTTACGCTAGCGGCAGCTCCTACGAGCAGTACTTC.

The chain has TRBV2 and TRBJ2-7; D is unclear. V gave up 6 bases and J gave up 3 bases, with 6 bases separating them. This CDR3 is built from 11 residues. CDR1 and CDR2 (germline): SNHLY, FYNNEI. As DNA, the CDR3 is TGTGCCAGCAGCGGGTTCTACGAGCAGTACTTC. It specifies CASSGFYEQYF.

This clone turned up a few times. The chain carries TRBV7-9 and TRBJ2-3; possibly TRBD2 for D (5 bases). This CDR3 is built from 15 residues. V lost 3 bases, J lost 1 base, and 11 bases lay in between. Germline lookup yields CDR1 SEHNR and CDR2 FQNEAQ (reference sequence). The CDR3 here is CASSFWRTGTDTQYF. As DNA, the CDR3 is TGTGCCAGCAGCTTTTGGAGGACGGGCACAGATACGCAGTATTTT. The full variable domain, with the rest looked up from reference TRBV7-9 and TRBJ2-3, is DTGVSQNPRHKITKRGQNVTFRCDPISEHNRLYWYRQTLGQGPEFLTYFQNEAQLEKSRLLSDRFSAERPKGSFSTLEIQRTEQGDSAMYLCASSFWRTGTDTQYFGPGTRLTVL.